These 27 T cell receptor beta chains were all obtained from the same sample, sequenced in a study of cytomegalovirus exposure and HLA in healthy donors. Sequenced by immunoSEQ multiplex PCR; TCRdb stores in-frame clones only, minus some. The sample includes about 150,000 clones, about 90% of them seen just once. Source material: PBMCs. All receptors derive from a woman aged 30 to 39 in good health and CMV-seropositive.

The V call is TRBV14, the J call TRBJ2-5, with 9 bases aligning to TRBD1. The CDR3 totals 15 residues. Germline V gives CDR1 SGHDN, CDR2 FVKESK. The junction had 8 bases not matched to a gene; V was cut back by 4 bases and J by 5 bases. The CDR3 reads CASSRLWDRDETQYF. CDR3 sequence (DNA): TGTGCCAGCAGCCGGCTTTGGGACAGGGATGAGACCCAGTACTTC.

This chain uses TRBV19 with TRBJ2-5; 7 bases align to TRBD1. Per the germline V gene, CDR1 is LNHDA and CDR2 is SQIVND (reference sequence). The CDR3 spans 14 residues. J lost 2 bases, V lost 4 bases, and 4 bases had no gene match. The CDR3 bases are TGTGCCAGTAGTACTGGGACAGTTCAAGAGACCCAGTACTTC. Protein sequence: CASSTGTVQETQYF. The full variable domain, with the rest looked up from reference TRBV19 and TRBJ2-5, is DGGITQSPKYLFRKEGQNVTLSCEQNLNHDAMYWYRQDPGQGLRLIYYSQIVNDFQKGDIAEGYSVSREKKESFPLTVTSAQKNPTAFYLCASSTGTVQETQYFGPGTRLLVL.

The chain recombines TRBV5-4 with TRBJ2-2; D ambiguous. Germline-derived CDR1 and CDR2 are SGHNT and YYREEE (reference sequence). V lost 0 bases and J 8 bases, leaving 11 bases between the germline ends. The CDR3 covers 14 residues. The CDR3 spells CASSLGTMSGELFF. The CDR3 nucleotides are TGTGCCAGCAGCTTGGGAACAATGTCTGGGGAGCTGTTTTTT.

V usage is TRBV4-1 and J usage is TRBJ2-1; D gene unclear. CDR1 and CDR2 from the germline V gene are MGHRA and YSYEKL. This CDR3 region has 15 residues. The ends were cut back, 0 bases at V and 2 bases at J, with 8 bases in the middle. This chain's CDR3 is CASSQDPVAYNEQFF. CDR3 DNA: TGCGCCAGCAGCCAAGATCCGGTTGCCTACAATGAGCAGTTCTTC.

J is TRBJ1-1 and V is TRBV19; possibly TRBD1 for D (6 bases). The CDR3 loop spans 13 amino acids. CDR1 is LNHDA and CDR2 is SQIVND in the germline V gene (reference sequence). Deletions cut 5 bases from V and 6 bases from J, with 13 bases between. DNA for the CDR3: TGTGCCAGTAGTGCGCAACAGGGCTCTGAAGCTTTCTTT. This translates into CASSAQQGSEAFF. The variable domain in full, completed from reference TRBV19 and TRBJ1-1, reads DGGITQSPKYLFRKEGQNVTLSCEQNLNHDAMYWYRQDPGQGLRLIYYSQIVNDFQKGDIAEGYSVSREKKESFPLTVTSAQKNPTAFYLCASSAQQGSEAFFGQGTRLTVV.

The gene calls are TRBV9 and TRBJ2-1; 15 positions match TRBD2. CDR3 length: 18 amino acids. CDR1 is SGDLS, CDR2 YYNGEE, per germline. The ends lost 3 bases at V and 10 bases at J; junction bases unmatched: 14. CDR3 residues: CASSAHGGLAGGLLEQFF. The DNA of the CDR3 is TGTGCCAGCAGCGCCCACGGGGGACTAGCGGGAGGCCTCTTAGAGCAGTTCTTC.

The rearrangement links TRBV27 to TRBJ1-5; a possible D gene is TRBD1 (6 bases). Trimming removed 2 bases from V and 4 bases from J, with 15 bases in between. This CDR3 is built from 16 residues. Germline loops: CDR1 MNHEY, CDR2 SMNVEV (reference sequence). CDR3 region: CASSLPRDIPNQPQHF. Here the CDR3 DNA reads TGTGCCAGCAGTTTACCGAGGGACATTCCAAATCAGCCCCAGCATTTT.

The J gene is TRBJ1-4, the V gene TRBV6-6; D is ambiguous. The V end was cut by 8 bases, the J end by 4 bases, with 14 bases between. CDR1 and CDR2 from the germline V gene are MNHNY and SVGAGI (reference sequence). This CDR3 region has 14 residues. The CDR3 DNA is TGTGCCAGCCTCCGGGGAGGGCTTAATGAAAAACTGTTTTTT. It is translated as CASLRGGLNEKLFF.

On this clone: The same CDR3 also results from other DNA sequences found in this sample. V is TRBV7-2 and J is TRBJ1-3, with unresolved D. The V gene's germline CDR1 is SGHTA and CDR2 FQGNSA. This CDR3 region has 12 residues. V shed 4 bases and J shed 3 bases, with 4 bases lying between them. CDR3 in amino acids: CASSSYGNTIYF. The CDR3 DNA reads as TGTGCCAGCAGCTCCTATGGAAACACCATATATTTT.

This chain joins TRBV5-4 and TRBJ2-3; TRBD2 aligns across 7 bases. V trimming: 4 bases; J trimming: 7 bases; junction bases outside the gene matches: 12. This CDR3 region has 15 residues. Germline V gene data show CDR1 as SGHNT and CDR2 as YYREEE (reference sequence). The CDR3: CASSREEEGRYTQYF. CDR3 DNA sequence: TGTGCCAGCAGCCGGGAGGAGGAGGGCCGTTATACGCAGTATTTT. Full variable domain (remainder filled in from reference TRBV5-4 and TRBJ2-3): ETGVTQSPTHLIKTRGQQVTLRCSSQSGHNTVSWYQQALGQGPQFIFQYYREEENGRGNFPPRFSGLQFPNYSSELNVNALELDDSALYLCASSREEEGRYTQYFGPGTRLTVL.

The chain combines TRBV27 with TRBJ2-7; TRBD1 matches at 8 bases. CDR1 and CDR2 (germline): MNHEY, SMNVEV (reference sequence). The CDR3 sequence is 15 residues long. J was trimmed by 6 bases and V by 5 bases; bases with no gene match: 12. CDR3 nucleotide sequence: TGTGCCAGCAGTCTTACGACAGGGGAAACGGGCGAGCAGTACTTC. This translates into CASSLTTGETGEQYF.

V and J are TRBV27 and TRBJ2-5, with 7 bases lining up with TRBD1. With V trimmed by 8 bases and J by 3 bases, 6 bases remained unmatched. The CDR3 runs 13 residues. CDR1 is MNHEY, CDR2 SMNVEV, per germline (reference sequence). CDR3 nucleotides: TGTGCCAGCGTAGGTACAGGGGAAGAGACCCAGTACTTC. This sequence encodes CASVGTGEETQYF.

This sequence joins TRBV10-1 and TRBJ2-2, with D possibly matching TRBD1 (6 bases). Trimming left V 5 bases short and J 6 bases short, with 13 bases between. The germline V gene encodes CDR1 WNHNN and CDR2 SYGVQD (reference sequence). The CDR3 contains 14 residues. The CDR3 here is CASSSTGSPGELFF. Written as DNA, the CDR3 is TGCGCCAGCAGTTCAACAGGGTCTCCCGGGGAGCTGTTTTTT.

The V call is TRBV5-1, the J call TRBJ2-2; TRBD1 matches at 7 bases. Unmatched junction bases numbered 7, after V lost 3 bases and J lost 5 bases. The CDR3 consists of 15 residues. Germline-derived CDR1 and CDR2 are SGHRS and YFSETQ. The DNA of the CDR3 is TGCGCCAGCAGCTGGGGAGTGGACAGGACCGGGGAGCTGTTTTTT. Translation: CASSWGVDRTGELFF.

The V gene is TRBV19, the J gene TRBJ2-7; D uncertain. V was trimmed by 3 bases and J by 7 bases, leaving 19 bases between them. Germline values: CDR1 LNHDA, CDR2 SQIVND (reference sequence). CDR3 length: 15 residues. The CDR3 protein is CASSIAPGPGNEQYF. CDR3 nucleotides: TGTGCCAGTAGTATCGCCCCCGGCCCAGGTAATGAGCAGTACTTC.

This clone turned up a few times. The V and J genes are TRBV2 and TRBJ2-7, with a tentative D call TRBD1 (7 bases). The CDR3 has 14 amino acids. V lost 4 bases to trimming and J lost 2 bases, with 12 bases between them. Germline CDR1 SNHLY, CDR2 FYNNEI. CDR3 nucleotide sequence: TGTGCCAGCAGTGGGAGGGGGCCCACCTACGAGCAGTACTTC. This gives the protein CASSGRGPTYEQYF.

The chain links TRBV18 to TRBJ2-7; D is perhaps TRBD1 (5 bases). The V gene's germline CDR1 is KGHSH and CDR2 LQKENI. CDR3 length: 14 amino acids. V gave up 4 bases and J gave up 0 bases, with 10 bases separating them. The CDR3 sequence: CASSRTLGSYEQYF. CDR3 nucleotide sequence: TGTGCCAGCTCACGGACATTGGGCTCCTACGAGCAGTACTTC.

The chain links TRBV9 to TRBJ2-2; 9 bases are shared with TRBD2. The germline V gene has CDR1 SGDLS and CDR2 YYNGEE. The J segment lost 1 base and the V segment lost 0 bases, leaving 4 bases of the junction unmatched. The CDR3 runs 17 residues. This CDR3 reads CASSVGGLAVNTGELFF. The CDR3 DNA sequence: TGTGCCAGCAGCGTAGGGGGACTAGCTGTGAACACCGGGGAGCTGTTTTTT.

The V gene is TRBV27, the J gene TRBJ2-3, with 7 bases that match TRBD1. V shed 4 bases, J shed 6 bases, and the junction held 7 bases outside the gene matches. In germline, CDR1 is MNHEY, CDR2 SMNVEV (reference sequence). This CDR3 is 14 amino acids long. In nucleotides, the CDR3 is TGTGCCAGCAGTTCACTAGGGGGCGGGGATACGCAGTATTTT. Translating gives CASSSLGGGDTQYF.

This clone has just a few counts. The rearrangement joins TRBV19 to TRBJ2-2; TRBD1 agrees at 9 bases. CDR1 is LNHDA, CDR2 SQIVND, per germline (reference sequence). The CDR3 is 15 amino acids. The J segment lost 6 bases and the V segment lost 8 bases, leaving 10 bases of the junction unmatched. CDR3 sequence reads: CASSRGTGMSGELFF. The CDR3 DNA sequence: TGTGCCAGTTCGAGAGGGACAGGGATGTCCGGGGAGCTGTTTTTT.

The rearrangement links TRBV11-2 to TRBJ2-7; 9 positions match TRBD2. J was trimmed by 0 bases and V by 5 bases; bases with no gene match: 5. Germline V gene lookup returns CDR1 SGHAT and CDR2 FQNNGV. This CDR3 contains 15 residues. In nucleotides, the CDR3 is TGTGCCAGCAGCGGTAGCGGGAGAGACTCCTACGAGCAGTACTTC. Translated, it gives CASSGSGRDSYEQYF.

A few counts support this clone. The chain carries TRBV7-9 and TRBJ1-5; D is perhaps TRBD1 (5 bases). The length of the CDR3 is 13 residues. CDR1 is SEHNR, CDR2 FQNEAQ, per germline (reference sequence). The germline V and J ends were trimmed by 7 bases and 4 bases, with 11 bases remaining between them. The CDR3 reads CASNPGTNQPQHF. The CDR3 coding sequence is TGTGCCAGCAATCCAGGGACTAATCAGCCCCAGCATTTT.

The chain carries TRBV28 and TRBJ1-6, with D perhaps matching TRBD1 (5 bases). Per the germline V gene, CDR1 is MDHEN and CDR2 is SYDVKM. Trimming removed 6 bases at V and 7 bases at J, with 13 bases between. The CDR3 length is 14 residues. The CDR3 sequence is CASSPRAGNSPLHF. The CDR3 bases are TGTGCCAGCAGCCCCCGGGCAGGGAATTCACCCCTCCACTTT.

The CDR3 DNA follows: TGTGCCAGCAGTGTACAGGGCAATGGTGGCACAGATACGCAGTATTTT. Encoded protein: CASSVQGNGGTDTQYF. The gene calls are TRBV2 and TRBJ2-3, with a tentative D call TRBD1 (6 bases). The CDR3 is 16 amino acids. Trimming stripped 4 bases from V and 1 base from J, with 15 bases between. In germline, CDR1 is SNHLY, CDR2 FYNNEI.

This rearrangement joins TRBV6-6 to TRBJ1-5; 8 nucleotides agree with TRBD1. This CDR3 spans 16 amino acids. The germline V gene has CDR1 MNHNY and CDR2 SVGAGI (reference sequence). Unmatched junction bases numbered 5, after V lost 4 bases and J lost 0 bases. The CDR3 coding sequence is TGTGCCAGCAGTTTCAGGGGGCTCCATAGCAATCAGCCCCAGCATTTT. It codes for CASSFRGLHSNQPQHF.

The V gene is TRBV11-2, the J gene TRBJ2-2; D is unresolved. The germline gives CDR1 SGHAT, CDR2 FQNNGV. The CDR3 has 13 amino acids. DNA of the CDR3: TGTGCTACGTCCTGGTCGGGCACCGGGGAGCTGTTTTTT. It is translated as CATSWSGTGELFF. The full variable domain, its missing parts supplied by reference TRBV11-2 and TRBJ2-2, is EAGVAQSPRYKIIEKRQSVAFWCNPISGHATLYWYQQILGQGPKLLIQFQNNGVVDDSQLPKDRFSAERLKGVDSTLKIQPAKLEDSAVYLCATSWSGTGELFFGEGSRLTVL.

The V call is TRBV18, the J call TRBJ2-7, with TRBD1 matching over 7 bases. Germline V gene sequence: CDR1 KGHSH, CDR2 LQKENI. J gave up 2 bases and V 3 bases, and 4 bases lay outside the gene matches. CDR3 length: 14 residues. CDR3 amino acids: CASSPGTAPYEQYF. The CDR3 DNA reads TGTGCCAGCTCACCGGGGACAGCCCCCTACGAGCAGTACTTC.